The entry below gives a single T cell receptor (beta chain) sequence along with its context. The antigen is undetermined. Time point here: persistent/refractory GD, antithyroid drugs over 5 years with positive TRAb. Making the TCR library involved RNA that had been extracted from PBMCs. The data stem from a study of regulatory T cells in long-lasting Graves disease. Study information: Patients met the persistent Graves' disease definition after over 5 years of antithyroid drugs with positive TSH receptor antibodies. Whole-study findings and limits: The study found lower TCR diversity in persistent Graves' patients than in newly diagnosed ones. TRBV28, TRBJ1-2 and TRBJ2-5 emerged as the favored segments in persistent disease.

In germline, CDR1 is SNHLY, CDR2 FYNNEI. J was trimmed by 0 bases and V by 8 bases; bases with no gene match: 7. This CDR3 spans 15 amino acids. Relying on iRepertoire HTBI primers and Arm-PCR of CDR3 regions, the team built TCR beta libraries. Per the original methods: The study identified 55 to 80 TRBV and approximately 15 TRBJ segments across samples. TCRdb used MiXCR to reprocess the multiplex PCR reads, holding one entry per CDR3 protein. The V and J calls here are based on TCRdb, not the publication. The data contain around 460,000 distinct CDR3 sequences, approximately 22% of them seen just once; the ten biggest clones take up roughly 14%.

This receptor was taken from a female donor with Graves disease. The genes are TRBV2 and TRBJ2-7, with TRBD2 identical over 10 bases. Here the sequenced sample was peripheral blood mononuclear cells (PBMCs), taken when the disease was refractory, from a patient treated with antithyroid drugs. The CDR3 protein is CASGLSSGGSYEQYF. Here the CDR3 DNA reads TGTGCCAGCGGGCTGTCTAGCGGGGGCTCCTACGAGCAGTACTTC.